This TCR beta chain derives from a study of blood T cells in healthy people across ages. Broader study findings: When set beside aged donors, long-lived donors presented more naive CD4+ cells and higher diversity. Those diversity estimates obtained from one million T cells were thought to be underestimates.

Only a few counts were recorded for this clonotype. What it recognizes is unknown. Germline assignment: CDR1 MDHEN and CDR2 SYDVKM. The V gene lost 9 bases and the J gene lost 6 bases, with 8 bases spanning the gap. The CDR3 extends over 10 amino acids. The second PCR ran about 6 to 11 cycles with a sample-barcoded 5' primer and J-beta primers. TCRdb analysed the 5' RACE reads with MiXCR anew, one entry per CDR3 protein. The profile shows a few hundred thousand distinct CDR3 sequences, less than 30% of them singletons. Sequenced material: blood. V usage is TRBV28 and J usage is TRBJ1-2; no reliable D call. This receptor was obtained from a woman in her 70s in good health. The CDR3 is CARTSNGYTF. For the CDR3, the DNA is TGTGCCAGAACTTCAAATGGCTACACCTTC.